The present TCR beta chain was sequenced within a study of blood T cell repertoires in COVID-19. TCRdb keeps only in-frame clones here, not all; method: immunoSEQ multiplex PCR. Found here are just over 350,000 clones, more than 75% of them singletons; the top ten hold 2.5% to 3%. The sample consisted of PBMCs or T cells enriched from blood (not recorded which). This TCR was sampled from a woman younger than 45 who had recovered from COVID-19.

This CDR3 is CASSEILSSYNSPLHF. CDR3 nucleotides: TGTGCCAGCAGTGAAATTCTTAGCTCCTATAATTCACCCCTCCACTTT. V and J are TRBV2 and TRBJ1-6; D remains unclear. The V end was cut by 2 bases, the J end by 0 bases, with 8 bases between. This CDR3 region has 16 residues. The germline CDR1 and CDR2 sequences are SNHLY and FYNNEI.